This T cell receptor (beta chain) was sequenced during a study of blood T cell repertoires in COVID-19. On the study more broadly: COVID-19 samples collected from the United States, Italy and Spain covered acute and convalescent phases.

This clone was counted between two and nine times. Produced via immunoSEQ multiplex PCR; TCRdb's table is partial and in-frame only. The repertoire consists of fewer than 300,000 clones, with around 79% occurring once and the leading ten covering 2.5% to 4%. Trimming pared 0 bases from V and 4 bases from J, leaving 11 bases between. This CDR3 contains 15 residues. Germline loops: CDR1 KGHDR, CDR2 SFDVKD. The specimen sequenced was peripheral blood. The source is an elderly woman with acute or convalescent COVID-19. This sequence joins TRBV24-1 and TRBJ1-1; D ambiguous. The CDR3 bases are TGTGCCACCAGTGATTTGGCCGCAGCGGGCACTGAAGCTTTCTTT. Its translation: CATSDLAAAGTEAFF.